This TCR beta chain was found in a study of blood T cell repertoires in COVID-19. Study background: Specimens from acute and convalescent COVID-19 originated in the United States, Italy and Spain. PBMCs, B-cell-depleted T cells, or T cells were the source of the cDNA or gDNA that made up the material.

Source study methods: Reference gene primer amplification yielded estimated nucleated cell counts. Clones were read by immunoSEQ multiplex PCR, and TCRdb kept only the in-frame ones, dropping some. That table furnishes V, J and clone size, whereas the DNA furnished D and trimming. Of some 200,000 clones in the sample, roughly 82% were seen once. There are a few counts of this clone. In assigning cohorts, the study relied on participant-reported clinical history. The CDR3 has 14 amino acids. Germline V gives CDR1 SGDLS, CDR2 YYNGEE. J was trimmed by 4 bases and V by 3 bases; bases with no gene match: 2.

The sample consisted of PBMCs or T cells enriched from blood (not recorded which). V usage is TRBV9 and J usage is TRBJ2-5; 11 nucleotides agree with TRBD1. The clonotype was recovered from a man aged 35 to 55 who had recovered from COVID-19. The CDR3 DNA follows: TGTGCCAGCAGCGCGGGACAGGGGGGAGAGACCCAGTACTTC. It translates to CASSAGQGGETQYF.